The clone carrying this T cell receptor beta chain was seen repeatedly, ten times or more. This may be a read error, as it is one base from a much larger clone. V lost 4 bases to trimming and J lost 9 bases, with 21 bases between them. The CDR3 sequence is 15 residues long. In germline, CDR1 is MNHEY, CDR2 SVGAGI. CDR3 regions of TCR beta were amplified from RNA transcripts. HTBI primers served in a first-round RT-PCR, which a second-round multiplex PCR followed. MiXCR was run by TCRdb on the multiplex PCR reads, yielding one entry per CDR3 protein. The sample contains some 370,000 distinct CDR3 sequences, 17% of which appear only once. Researchers classed hyperthyroidism as stable given no ophthalmopathy within 18 months of follow-up. This record comes from a study of Graves' ophthalmopathy and Graves' hyperthyroidism. Study overall: Investigators collected peripheral blood at initial diagnosis, before any treatment was given.

Sequenced material: peripheral blood. The V and J genes are TRBV6-5 and TRBJ2-5; the D gene is possibly TRBD2 (6 bases). This receptor was obtained from an adult woman with stable Graves' hyperthyroidism. The CDR3 coding sequence is TGTGCCAGCAGTTTGACCGCAGGGAGGATTGAGGCCCAGTACTTC. Translated: CASSLTAGRIEAQYF.